The 7 T cell receptor beta chains below come from one sample, sequenced in a study of OX40 agonist ivuxolimab in advanced cancers. This table comes from immunoSEQ multiplex PCR, and its TCRdb copy is limited to in-frame clones, with some not included. The data hold about 71,000 clones, with 81% observed a single time. The sample consisted of CD4+ or CD8+ T cells sorted from blood, taken in a trial of the OX40 agonist ivuxolimab. These receptors all come from an adult with an advanced solid tumor such as melanoma, head and neck, liver or kidney cancer.

The V call is TRBV13, the J call TRBJ1-1; D uncertain. Germline CDR1 reads PRHDT; CDR2 reads FYEKMQ (reference sequence). The CDR3 has 12 residues. Trimming took 0 bases from V and 3 from J, leaving 2 bases between them. DNA of the CDR3: TGTGCCAGCAGCTTAGGGGACACTGAAGCTTTCTTT. Protein product: CASSLGDTEAFF.

This clone was picked up one time. This chain joins TRBV11-2 and TRBJ1-3; 8 bases agree with TRBD1. The germline gives CDR1 SGHAT, CDR2 FQNNGV. This CDR3 has 16 residues. Germline trimming cut 2 bases from V and 2 bases from J; bases unmatched to any gene: 5. The CDR3 coding sequence is TGTGCCAGCAGCTTATCCGGACAGGGAACTGGAAACACCATATATTTT. Its translation: CASSLSGQGTGNTIYF.

This chain uses TRBV30 with TRBJ2-7, with D perhaps TRBD1 or TRBD2 (6 bases each). Germline V CDR1 and CDR2: GTSNPN, SVGIG (reference sequence). V was cut by 1 base and J by 3 bases, with 13 bases left in between. The CDR3 runs 14 residues. In DNA form, the CDR3 reads TGTGCCTGGAGTGGTGGGGGGCCACTCTACGAGCAGTACTTC. Its translation: CAWSGGGPLYEQYF.

Turning to this clone: The junction shows a germline mismatch at one end, possibly a read error. The chain joins TRBV25-1 to TRBJ1-1, with D tentatively TRBD1 (6 bases). CDR3 length: 14 amino acids. Germline loops: CDR1 MGHDK, CDR2 SYGVNS. In nucleotides, the CDR3 is TGTGCCAGCAGTCCAAGGACAGCGAACGCTGAGGCTTTCTTT. Residues: CASSPRTANAEAFF.

The chain recombines TRBV4-1 with TRBJ2-7, with 7 bases that match TRBD1. Germline V gene sequence: CDR1 MGHRA, CDR2 YSYEKL. There are 17 residues in the CDR3. Trimming removed 3 bases from V and 6 bases from J; junction bases left unmatched: 17. CDR3: CASSQYRGQGERGEQYF. DNA of the CDR3: TGCGCCAGCAGCCAGTATAGGGGCCAGGGGGAACGGGGCGAGCAGTACTTC.

The chain employs TRBV15 and TRBJ2-7; D may be TRBD1 (6 bases). Germline CDR1 reads LNHNV; CDR2 reads YYDKDF (reference sequence). Deletions cut 0 bases from V and 3 bases from J, with 6 bases between. CDR3 length: 13 amino acids. CDR3 loop: CATSREQGYEQYF. The CDR3 coding sequence is TGTGCCACCAGCAGAGAACAGGGCTACGAGCAGTACTTC. Variable domain in full (rest from reference TRBV15 and TRBJ2-7): DAMVIQNPRYQVTQFGKPVTLSCSQTLNHNVMYWYQQKSSQAPKLLFHYYDKDFNNEADTPDNFQSRRPNTSFCFLDIRSPGLGDTAMYLCATSREQGYEQYFGPGTRLTVT.

The CDR3 is CASNHQGEGAPLHF. Written as DNA, the CDR3 is TGTGCCAGTAACCATCAGGGTGAGGGGGCACCCCTCCACTTT. The V and J genes are TRBV19 and TRBJ1-6; tentative D call: TRBD1 (6 bases). The germline CDR1 and CDR2 sequences are LNHDA and SQIVND (reference sequence). The CDR3 runs to 14 residues. The ends were cut back, 7 bases at V and 11 bases at J, with 18 bases in the middle.